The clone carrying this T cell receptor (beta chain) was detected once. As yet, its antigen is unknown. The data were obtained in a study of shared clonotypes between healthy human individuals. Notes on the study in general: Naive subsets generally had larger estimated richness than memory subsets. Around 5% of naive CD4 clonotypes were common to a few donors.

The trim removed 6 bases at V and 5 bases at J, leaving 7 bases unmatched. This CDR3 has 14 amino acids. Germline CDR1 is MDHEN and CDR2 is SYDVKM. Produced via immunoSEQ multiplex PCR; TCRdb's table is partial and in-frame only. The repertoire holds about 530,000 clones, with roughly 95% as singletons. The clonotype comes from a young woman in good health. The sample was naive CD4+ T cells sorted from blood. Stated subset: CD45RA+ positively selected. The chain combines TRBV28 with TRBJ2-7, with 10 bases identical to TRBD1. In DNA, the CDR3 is TGTGCCAGCAGACCCAGACAGGGGGCTCACGAGCAGTACTTC. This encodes CASRPRQGAHEQYF.